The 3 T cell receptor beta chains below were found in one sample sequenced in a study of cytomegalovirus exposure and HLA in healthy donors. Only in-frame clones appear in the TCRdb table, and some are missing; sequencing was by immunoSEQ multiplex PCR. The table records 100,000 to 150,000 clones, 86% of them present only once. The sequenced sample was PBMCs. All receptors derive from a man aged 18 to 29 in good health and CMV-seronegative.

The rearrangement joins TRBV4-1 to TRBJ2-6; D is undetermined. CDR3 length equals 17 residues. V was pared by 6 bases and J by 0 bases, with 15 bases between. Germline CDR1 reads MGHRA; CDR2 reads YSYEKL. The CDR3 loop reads CASRPPTATSGANVLTF. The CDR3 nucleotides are TGCGCCAGCAGACCCCCGACTGCAACCTCTGGGGCCAACGTCCTGACTTTC.

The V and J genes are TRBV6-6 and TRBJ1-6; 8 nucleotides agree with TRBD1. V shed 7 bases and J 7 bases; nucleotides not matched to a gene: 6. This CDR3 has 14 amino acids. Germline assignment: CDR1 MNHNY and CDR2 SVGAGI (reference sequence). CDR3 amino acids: CASIPTGVNSPLHF. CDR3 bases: TGTGCCAGCATCCCGACAGGGGTCAATTCACCCCTCCACTTT.

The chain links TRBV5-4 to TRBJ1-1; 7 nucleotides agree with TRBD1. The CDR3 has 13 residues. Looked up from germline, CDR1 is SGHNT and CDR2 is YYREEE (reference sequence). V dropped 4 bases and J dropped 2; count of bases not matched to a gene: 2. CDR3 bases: TGTGCCAGCAGCGGACAGGATAACACTGAAGCTTTCTTT. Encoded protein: CASSGQDNTEAFF.